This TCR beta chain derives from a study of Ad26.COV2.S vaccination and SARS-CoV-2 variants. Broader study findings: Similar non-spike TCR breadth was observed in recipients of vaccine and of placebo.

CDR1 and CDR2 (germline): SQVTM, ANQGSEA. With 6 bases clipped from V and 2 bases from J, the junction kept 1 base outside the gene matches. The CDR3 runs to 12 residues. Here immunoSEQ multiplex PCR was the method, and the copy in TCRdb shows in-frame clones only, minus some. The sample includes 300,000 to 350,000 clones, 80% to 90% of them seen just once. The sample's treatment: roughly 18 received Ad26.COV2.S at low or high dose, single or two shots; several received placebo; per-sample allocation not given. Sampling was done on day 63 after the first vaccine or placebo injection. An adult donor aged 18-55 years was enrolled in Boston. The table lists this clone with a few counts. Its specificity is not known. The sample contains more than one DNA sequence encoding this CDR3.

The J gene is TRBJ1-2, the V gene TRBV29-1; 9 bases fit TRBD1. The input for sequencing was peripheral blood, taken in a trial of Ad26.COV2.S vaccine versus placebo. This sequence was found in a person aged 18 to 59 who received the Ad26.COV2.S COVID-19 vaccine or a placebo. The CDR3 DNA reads TGCAGCGTAGGGACAGGGAACTATGGCTACACCTTC. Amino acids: CSVGTGNYGYTF.